The clone carrying this T cell receptor beta chain came up a few times. Its matching antigen is unknown. This entry is derived from a study of shared clonotypes between healthy human individuals. Overall study findings and caveats: The small donor group covered limited genetic and exposure diversity.

This CDR3 is 14 amino acids long. V trimming: 6 bases; J trimming: 4 bases; junction bases outside the gene matches: 9. Germline loops: CDR1 MNHNS, CDR2 SASEGT. Here immunoSEQ multiplex PCR was the method, and the copy in TCRdb shows in-frame clones only, minus some. Counted here are around 1,000,000 clones, 70% to 80% occurring once; the ten biggest clones make up 0.89%. The receptor was isolated from a man aged 18 to 35 in good health. Some clones in this sample may be carry-over from other donors' samples. The specimen sequenced was memory CD4+ T cells from PBMCs. Subset specified: CD45RA-negative fraction. The chain employs TRBV6-1 and TRBJ2-7, with 7 nucleotides matching TRBD1. DNA for the CDR3: TGTGCCAGCAGCCGAGGACAGGTGGGTTACGAGCAGTACTTC. It translates to CASSRGQVGYEQYF.